The text below deals with one TCR beta chain. What antigen it recognizes has not been identified. The input lacks base qualities; no much larger clone sits a single base away. Thawed PBMCs were FACS-sorted into unstimulated Tregs (CD4+CD25+CD127-), CD4+ non-Tregs (CD4+CD25-), CD4 cells and CD8 cells. Healthy control blood was obtained either as purchased buffy coats or from healthy volunteers. Healthy control blood was processed to PBMCs by Ficoll density gradient and cryopreserved, and patient PBMCs were collected before and after transplant. The data are from a study of Tregs in tolerant kidney transplant recipients (dated by TCRdb to the late 2010s). In the study overall: Before combined kidney and bone marrow transplantation, this study identified donor-specific regulatory T cells using TCRbeta sequencing and then followed those same cells after transplant. In a few healthy controls, several methods of expanding Tregs specific for an allogeneic donor were compared by TCRbeta repertoire sequencing. Summary of the overall study and its limitations: Expanding Tregs with activated donor B cells appeared to identify the most biologically relevant and donor-specific TCRbeta repertoire. The study was limited by small patient numbers, and the findings need validation in larger populations and under other immunosuppression protocols. Biological reproducibility was not directly assessed, although technical replication error appeared to be minimal.

The germline V gene (reference sequence) sets CDR1 to LNHNV and CDR2 to YYDKDF. V drops 8 bases and J drops 1 base, leaving 12 bases in between. The CDR3 numbers 13 residues from cysteine through phenylalanine. The sequence is cut down to CDR3 DNA, 39 bases in frame from base 1. For TCRbeta CDR3 sequencing, genomic DNA was extracted from sorted cells using the QIAGEN DNeasy Blood and Tissue Kit. Through immunoSEQ, high-throughput TCRbeta CDR3 sequencing was done commercially, including PCR amplification with internal controls and bias correction. In the authors' own workflow: A unique productive TCRbeta sequence was defined by the CDR3 nucleotide sequence when primers matched, and otherwise by the CDR3 amino acid sequence together with the Vbeta and Jbeta genes. To correct sorting error, sequences shared between sorted populations at a frequency ratio of 2:1 or less were removed; the rest were assigned to the higher population. A sequence counted as donor-reactive if, in CFSE-low cells, the sequence had a frequency of at least 0.01% and was expanded at least 5-fold compared with unstimulated cells. Jensen-Shannon divergence, calculated on the top 100 TCRbeta sequences ranked by frequency, was used to quantify repertoire divergence. When a sample had multiple sequencing runs, each run was corrected for sorting error separately and the runs were then pooled. The table was pulled from immuneACCESS by TCRdb, which kept in-frame rearrangements only. Such tables lose some clones; where checked, under half of the loss comes from unresolved V genes, and the rest has no known cause. Clone size and V and J calls were adopted from that table, with D and trimming inferred from the DNA. For this sample there are tens of thousands of clones; 90% to 95% appear just once. Over 3.5% of the sample belongs to the ten largest clones.

The V and J genes are TRBV15 and TRBJ2-7; TRBD1 could be the D gene, as 5 bases match. Specimen: CD8+ T cells from blood. The sequence came from a human donor in good health. The CDR3 is CATQGAGSYEQYF. The DNA is TGTGCCACCCAAGGGGCAGGGTCCTACGAGCAGTACTTC.